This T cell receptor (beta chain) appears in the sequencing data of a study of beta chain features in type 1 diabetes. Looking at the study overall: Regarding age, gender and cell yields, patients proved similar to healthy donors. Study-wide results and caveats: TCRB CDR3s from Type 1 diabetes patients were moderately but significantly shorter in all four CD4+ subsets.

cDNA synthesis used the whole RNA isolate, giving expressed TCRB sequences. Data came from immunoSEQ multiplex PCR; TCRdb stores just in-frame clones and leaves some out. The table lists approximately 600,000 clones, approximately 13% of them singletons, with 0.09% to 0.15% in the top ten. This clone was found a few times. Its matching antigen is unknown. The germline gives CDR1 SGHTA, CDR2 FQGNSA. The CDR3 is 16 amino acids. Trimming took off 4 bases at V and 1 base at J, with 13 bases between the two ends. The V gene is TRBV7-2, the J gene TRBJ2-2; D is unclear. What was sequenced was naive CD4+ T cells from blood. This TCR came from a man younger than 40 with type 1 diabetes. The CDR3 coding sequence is TGTGCCAGCAGCTATAACCTTGGCGGGAACACCGGGGAGCTGTTTTTT. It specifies CASSYNLGGNTGELFF.